These 10 T cell receptor beta chains were all obtained from the same sample, sequenced in a study of blood T cell repertoires in COVID-19 (dated by TCRdb to about 2020). Libraries were built with the immunoSEQ multiplex PCR assay. As stored in TCRdb, this immuneACCESS dataset retains in-frame rearrangements with V and J assigned. A fraction of the clones does not appear; measured against another copy, unresolved V genes explain less than half of the discrepancy, and the remainder lacks a known reason. The table for this sample lists around 36,000 clones; more than 80% of them were counted only once. About 4.2% of the sample comes from the top ten. The specimen sequenced was peripheral blood. Receptors were obtained from a man aged 60-69 years with acute or convalescent COVID-19.

The gene calls are TRBV6-6 and TRBJ1-3; 9 bases map to TRBD1. CDR1 is MNHNY, CDR2 SVGAGI, per germline (reference sequence). This CDR3 contains 19 residues. The junction had 16 bases not matched to a gene; V was cut back by 5 bases and J by 2 bases. Here the CDR3 reads CASSRTLGTGSGAGNTIYF. The CDR3 nucleotides read TGTGCCAGCAGTCGTACTCTGGGGACAGGGAGCGGCGCTGGAAACACCATATATTTT.

This clone was picked up one time. The gene calls are TRBV7-2 and TRBJ2-2; D is unclear. Germline assignment: CDR1 SGHTA and CDR2 FQGNSA. The CDR3 runs 14 residues. V lost 8 bases to trimming and J lost 6 bases, with 16 bases between them. The CDR3 DNA reads TGTGCCAGCGCAGGCCAAAGGTCTTCCGGGGAGCTGTTTTTT. It is translated as CASAGQRSSGELFF.

J is TRBJ2-7 and V is TRBV4-3; 7 nucleotides line up with TRBD2. V shed 0 bases, J shed 3 bases, and the junction held 5 bases outside the gene matches. From germline, CDR1 is LGHNA and CDR2 YSLEER. The CDR3 has 15 residues. CDR3 nucleotide sequence: TGCGCCAGCAGCCAAGATCCCAGCGGGGTCTACGAGCAGTACTTC. This gives the protein CASSQDPSGVYEQYF.

The CDR3 DNA reads TGTGCCTGGAGACTCTCTGGAAACACCATATATTTT. Translation gives CAWRLSGNTIYF. This rearrangement joins TRBV30 to TRBJ1-3; D gene ambiguous. Germline CDR1 reads GTSNPN; CDR2 reads SVGIG (reference sequence). Between the trimmed V and J ends, which lost 3 bases and 0 bases, there was a span of 3 bases. This CDR3 spans 12 amino acids.

The J gene is TRBJ2-1, the V gene TRBV7-9; TRBD2 matches at 10 bases. V dropped 5 bases and J dropped 7; count of bases not matched to a gene: 8. CDR1 and CDR2 from the germline V gene are SEHNR and FQNEAQ (reference sequence). The length of the CDR3 is 15 residues. In DNA, the CDR3 is TGTGCCAGCAGCCCCAGCGGGAGGGAATGGAATGAGCAGTTCTTC. Translation: CASSPSGREWNEQFF. Full variable domain (outside the CDR3, taken from reference TRBV7-9 and TRBJ2-1): DTGVSQNPRHKITKRGQNVTFRCDPISEHNRLYWYRQTLGQGPEFLTYFQNEAQLEKSRLLSDRFSAERPKGSFSTLEIQRTEQGDSAMYLCASSPSGREWNEQFFGPGTRLTVL.

This clone came up once. CDR3 in amino acids: CASSPGGVTALSGNTIYF. CDR3 sequence (DNA): TGTGCCAGCAGTCCGGGGGGGGTCACCGCACTCTCTGGAAACACCATATATTTT. This chain joins TRBV28 and TRBJ1-3; D is perhaps TRBD1 (5 bases). The CDR3 has 18 amino acids. CDR1 is MDHEN and CDR2 is SYDVKM in the germline V gene. Trimming stripped 5 bases from V and 0 bases from J, with 20 bases between.

The chain carries TRBV5-1 and TRBJ2-3; TRBD1 matches at 11 bases. In germline, CDR1 is SGHRS, CDR2 YFSETQ. CDR3 length equals 16 residues. Trimming cost V 0 bases and J 5 bases; bases outside gene matches: 5. CDR3 nucleotide sequence: TGCGCCAGCAGCTTGGCGGGACAGGGGGGAAAAGATACGCAGTATTTT. Amino acid sequence: CASSLAGQGGKDTQYF. Drawing the rest from reference TRBV5-1 and TRBJ2-3, the complete variable domain is KAGVTQTPRYLIKTRGQQVTLSCSPISGHRSVSWYQQTPGQGLQFLFEYFSETQRNKGNFPGRFSGRQFSNSRSEMNVSTLELGDSALYLCASSLAGQGGKDTQYFGPGTRLTVL.

The V and J genes are TRBV6-2 or TRBV6-3 and TRBJ2-7; D possibly corresponds to TRBD2 (5 bases). The CDR3 extends over 14 amino acids. With 2 bases removed from V and 3 bases from J, the gap between germline ends came to 11 bases. Germline CDR1 reads MNHEY; CDR2 reads SVGEGT. CDR3 loop: CASSYEAGYYEQYF. The CDR3 DNA sequence: TGTGCCAGCAGTTACGAGGCGGGCTACTACGAGCAGTACTTC.

This chain uses TRBV27 with TRBJ2-5; D is possibly TRBD2 (5 bases). CDR1 and CDR2 from the germline V gene are MNHEY and SMNVEV (reference sequence). Trimming cost V 8 bases and J 6 bases, with 13 bases left between them. The CDR3 totals 12 residues. This chain's CDR3 is CASWGREKTQYF. DNA of the CDR3: TGTGCCAGCTGGGGAAGGGAGAAGACCCAGTACTTC.

The V gene is TRBV11-2, the J gene TRBJ2-1; no clear D. Per the germline V gene, CDR1 is SGHAT and CDR2 is FQNNGV. The V gene lost 5 bases and the J gene lost 3 bases, with 5 bases spanning the gap. This CDR3 is 12 amino acids long. The CDR3 DNA reads as TGTGCCAGCAGCCCCTACTACAATGAGCAGTTCTTC. This gives the protein CASSPYYNEQFF.